Detailed here is one T cell receptor beta chain. Its antigen remains unknown. UMIs were added to TCR cDNA along with a universal primer site when it was made by 5'RACE template switching. TCRdb independently ran MiXCR on the 5' RACE reads; one entry per CDR3 protein. Seen here are 450,000 to 600,000 distinct CDR3 sequences, approximately 13% observed once, and the top ten hold about 14%. The data are from a study of T cells after yellow fever vaccination. Study-level points and caveats: Post-booster repertoires contained most primary-vaccination clones again (96% CD4, 85% to 90% CD8).

Trimming at V came to 6 bases and at J to 0 bases, leaving 5 bases not matched to a gene. Germline V gene lookup returns CDR1 DFQATT and CDR2 SNEGSKA (reference sequence). CDR3 length: 15 amino acids. The TCR sequence derives from a young man who received the YFV17D yellow fever vaccine. The V and J genes are TRBV20-1 and TRBJ1-5; 10 nucleotides match TRBD1. The sample here was PBMCs, taken on the day of the yellow fever booster vaccination. DNA for the CDR3: TGCAGTGCAAAGGGACAGGGGAATAGCAATCAGCCCCAGCATTTT. Its protein is CSAKGQGNSNQPQHF.